These 27 T cell receptor beta chains share one sample of origin, sequenced in a study of molecular identifiers for immune sequencing clone quantification. From the PCR reads, TCRdb called clonotypes with MiXCR, one entry per CDR3 protein. The data hold more than 70,000 distinct CDR3 sequences, with around 23% observed a single time. Sequenced input: naive CD8+ T cells from blood, with Jurkat cell RNA spiked in. The subset: FACS-sorted CD8+CD4-CCR7+CD45RA+ naive T cells. These receptors were taken from a human donor in good health. Some libraries in this study had Jurkat cell RNA spiked in.

As for this clonotype: This clone may be a read error of a much larger clone one base away. V is TRBV9 and J is TRBJ2-2; tentatively, D is TRBD2 (5 bases). This CDR3 is built from 16 residues. Germline V gene lookup returns CDR1 SGDLS and CDR2 YYNGEE. The CDR3, as DNA: TGTGTCAGCAGCGCGAAATCAGGACTGTCGCCCGGGGAGCTGTTTTTT. Protein: CVSSAKSGLSPGELFF.

This chain uses TRBV6-6 with TRBJ2-5, with a weak D call TRBD1 (8 bases). The CDR3 has 14 amino acids. Deletions cut 4 bases from V and 4 bases from J, with 13 bases between. The V gene's germline CDR1 is MNHNY and CDR2 SVGAGI (reference sequence). CDR3 DNA: TGTGCCAGCAGTTTTACAGGGGGGGGAGAGACCCAGTACTTC. It encodes CASSFTGGGETQYF.

This clonotype was counted many times. CDR3 in amino acids: CASSLTAAGSGGDTQYF. In DNA form, the CDR3 reads TGTGCCAGCAGCCTCACAGCGGCAGGGTCGGGAGGAGATACGCAGTATTTT. V gene TRBV7-6 combines with J gene TRBJ2-3; TRBD2 agrees at 7 bases. Germline CDR1 and CDR2: SGHVS and FNYEAQ. The CDR3 loop spans 17 amino acids. V lost 5 bases and J lost 5; bases outside the gene matches: 16.

This clonotype has a handful of counts. This chain links TRBV27 with TRBJ2-7; tentatively, D is TRBD1 or TRBD2 (6 bases each). Germline loops: CDR1 MNHEY, CDR2 SMNVEV (reference sequence). The CDR3 has 14 amino acids. V was trimmed by 2 bases and J by 4 bases, leaving 12 bases between them. The CDR3 DNA reads as TGTGCCAGCAGTTTAACAACGGGGGCATACGAGCAGTACTTC. Translated: CASSLTTGAYEQYF.

This clonotype was recorded at least ten times. This rearrangement joins TRBV20-1 to TRBJ2-7; possible D gene TRBD2, 6 bases. The ends were cut back, 3 bases at V and 4 bases at J, with 10 bases in the middle. Germline CDR1 and CDR2: DFQATT and SNEGSKA (reference sequence). This CDR3 is built from 12 residues. The CDR3 is CSARWGDYEQYF. Here the CDR3 DNA reads TGCAGTGCTAGGTGGGGGGATTACGAGCAGTACTTC.

This clonotype was recorded many times. The chain uses TRBV27 and TRBJ2-7; D might be TRBD1 or TRBD2, each matching 6 bases. V dropped 4 bases and J dropped 7 bases, with 11 bases sitting between them. This CDR3 contains 12 residues. Germline CDR1 and CDR2: MNHEY and SMNVEV (reference sequence). The CDR3 nucleotides are TGTGCCAGCAGTTCCTCGGGGGCTGAGCAGTACTTC. It specifies CASSSSGAEQYF.

This clonotype has at least ten counts. This chain connects TRBV28 to TRBJ2-7; perhaps TRBD2 as D (5 bases). This CDR3 has 15 residues. V lost 7 bases to trimming and J lost 6 bases, with 22 bases between them. Germline V lookup: CDR1 MDHEN, CDR2 SYDVKM. The CDR3 DNA reads TGTGCCAGCACCCTACGACTCAGGACGGGGAGCGAGCAGTACTTC. As protein: CASTLRLRTGSEQYF.

This clonotype was counted many times. The chain employs TRBV20-1 and TRBJ2-3, with 11 positions matching TRBD2. The CDR3 length is 15 residues. The V segment lost 6 bases and the J segment 7 bases; nucleotides outside the gene matches: 12. Germline V gives CDR1 DFQATT, CDR2 SNEGSKA (reference sequence). The CDR3 sequence: CSATGLADSSHTQYF. The CDR3 DNA follows: TGCAGTGCAACGGGACTAGCGGATTCGAGCCATACGCAGTATTTT.

A note on this clonotype: At one end the junction does not follow the germline gene, possibly because of a read error. The chain combines TRBV6-2 or TRBV6-3 with TRBJ2-1; D is unresolved. In germline, CDR1 is MNHEY, CDR2 SVGEGT. This CDR3 region has 11 residues. The CDR3 nucleotides are TGTGCCAGCAGTCCTAACAATGAGGAGTTCTTC. Its protein is CASSPNNEEFF.

This chain links TRBV4-1 with TRBJ2-1, with D tentatively TRBD2 (5 bases). The germline V and J ends were trimmed by 3 bases and 8 bases, with 17 bases remaining between them. The CDR3 has 15 residues. Germline lookup yields CDR1 MGHRA and CDR2 YSYEKL. The CDR3 sequence is CASSHVQRWMDEQFF. DNA for the CDR3: TGCGCCAGCAGCCATGTACAGCGGTGGATGGATGAGCAGTTCTTC.

This chain joins TRBV27 and TRBJ2-1; D not resolved. Germline V gives CDR1 MNHEY, CDR2 SMNVEV (reference sequence). V lost 7 bases, J lost 0 bases, and 13 bases lay in between. This CDR3 spans 15 amino acids. The DNA of the CDR3 is TGTGCCAGCATCGCCGATGGCATCTCCTACAATGAGCAGTTCTTC. Its translation is CASIADGISYNEQFF.

This clonotype was detected ten times or more. CDR3 sequence reads: CASSNPSRIDDTQYF. The CDR3 coding sequence is TGTGCCAGCAGCAACCCGTCCAGAATTGACGATACGCAGTATTTT. V is TRBV21-1 and J is TRBJ2-3. TRBV21-1 is classified as a pseudogene. The CDR3 extends over 15 amino acids.

Notes on this clonotype: A much larger clonotype is one base distant, so this may be a read error. The chain carries TRBV7-6 and TRBJ2-6; TRBD1 is a possible D gene (5 bases). The CDR3 is 16 amino acids. Germline V gene sequence: CDR1 SGHVS, CDR2 FNYEAQ. CDR3 DNA sequence: TGTGCCAGCAGGCCCAGTTCCGACTCTGGGGCCAGCGTCCTGACTTTC. Residues: CASRPSSDSGASVLTF.

This sequence joins TRBV4-1 and TRBJ2-2; a weak D match, TRBD2 (6 bases). V lost 4 bases, J lost 5 bases, and 11 bases lay in between. Germline V gene lookup returns CDR1 MGHRA and CDR2 YSYEKL. This CDR3 has 14 residues. CDR3 amino acids: CASSPAGGTGELFF. Here the CDR3 DNA reads TGCGCCAGCAGCCCAGCCGGGGGTACCGGGGAGCTGTTTTTT.

This clonotype occurred many times. The V and J genes are TRBV7-6 and TRBJ2-3, with D possibly matching TRBD1 (6 bases). The ends were cut back, 3 bases at V and 6 bases at J, with 16 bases in the middle. CDR1 and CDR2 from the germline V gene are SGHVS and FNYEAQ. The CDR3 totals 15 residues. The CDR3 loop reads CASSLEWGPLDTQYF. In DNA form, the CDR3 reads TGTGCCAGCAGCTTGGAATGGGGGCCTCTCGATACGCAGTATTTT.

This clonotype was picked up many times. This chain links TRBV12-3 or TRBV12-4 with TRBJ2-3; D tentatively reads TRBD1 or TRBD2 (5 bases each). The CDR3 covers 12 residues. Trimming removed 7 bases at V and 5 bases at J, with 10 bases between. CDR3 nucleotides: TGTGCCAGCAACAGAGGGGTAGATACGCAGTATTTT. It encodes CASNRGVDTQYF.

Worth noting for this clonotype: This could be a read error, since a much larger clone is one nucleotide away. The rearrangement joins TRBV7-9 to TRBJ1-1, with D possibly being TRBD1 (5 bases). The CDR3 loop spans 18 amino acids. Germline V gene data show CDR1 as SEHNR and CDR2 as FQNEAQ (reference sequence). The CDR3 DNA sequence: TGTGCCAGCAGCCCCACAGGTCCCCGTCCCCCCATGAACACTGGAGCTTTCTTT. This sequence encodes CASSPTGPRPPMNTGAFF.

This clonotype was counted a few times. This chain joins TRBV7-9 and TRBJ2-7, with 7 bases aligning to TRBD1. Germline CDR1 SEHNR, CDR2 FQNEAQ (reference sequence). There are 13 residues in the CDR3. V dropped 4 bases and J dropped 7; count of bases not matched to a gene: 7. CDR3 sequence reads: CASSSGQAIEQYF. In nucleotides, the CDR3 is TGTGCCAGCAGCTCCGGACAGGCCATAGAGCAGTACTTC. Drawing the rest from reference TRBV7-9 and TRBJ2-7, the complete variable domain is DTGVSQNPRHKITKRGQNVTFRCDPISEHNRLYWYRQTLGQGPEFLTYFQNEAQLEKSRLLSDRFSAERPKGSFSTLEIQRTEQGDSAMYLCASSSGQAIEQYFGPGTRLTVT.

The table lists this clonotype with many counts. V gene TRBV7-9 combines with J gene TRBJ1-1, with a possible D match to TRBD1 (5 bases). Germline V gives CDR1 SEHNR, CDR2 FQNEAQ (reference sequence). Trimming shortened V by 3 bases and J by 6 bases, and 11 bases separated the two germline ends. This CDR3 is built from 13 residues. DNA for the CDR3: TGTGCCAGCAGCTTCCTGCAGGGCGCTGAAGCTTTCTTT. Protein product: CASSFLQGAEAFF.

Points on this clonotype: The junction does not match germline at one end; this may be a read error. The chain uses TRBV9 and TRBJ1-5; no definite D call. The length of the CDR3 is 15 residues. From germline, CDR1 is SGDLS and CDR2 YYNGEE. Here the CDR3 DNA reads TGTGCCAGCAGCGTAGAGGAGGCTTACAATCAGCCCCAGCACTTT. Its translation: CASSVEEAYNQPQHF.

This clonotype was recorded at least ten times. The V call is TRBV12-3 or TRBV12-4, the J call TRBJ1-5, with D possibly TRBD1 on 5 matching bases. Trimming shortened V by 1 base and J by 6 bases, and 7 bases separated the two germline ends. There are 13 residues in the CDR3. In DNA form, the CDR3 reads TGTGCCAGCAGTTTAGGGGGGATTCAGCCCCAGCATTTT. Translated, it gives CASSLGGIQPQHF.

There are many counts of this clonotype. V usage is TRBV5-4 and J usage is TRBJ2-7; 8 bases are shared with TRBD1. CDR1 is SGHNT, CDR2 YYREEE, per germline (reference sequence). CDR3 length: 15 amino acids. V was pared by 3 bases and J by 2 bases, with 7 bases of the junction left unmatched. CDR3 nucleotides: TGTGCCAGCAGCTCACTAATGGGACAGGCCTACGAGCAGTACTTC. Translated, it gives CASSSLMGQAYEQYF.

Notes on this clonotype: It may be a read error: a sequence one base away is much more abundant. The chain combines TRBV19 with TRBJ1-3; no clear D gene. CDR3 length equals 14 residues. CDR1 and CDR2 (germline): LNHDA, SQIVND (reference sequence). Written as DNA, the CDR3 is TGTGCCAGTAGTATAGGATCCTCTGGAAACACCACATATTTT. As protein: CASSIGSSGNTTYF.

This clonotype has a count of ten or more. The rearrangement uses TRBV18 and TRBJ2-7; D is uncertain. CDR1 and CDR2 from the germline V gene are KGHSH and LQKENI. CDR3 length: 13 amino acids. The V end was cut by 3 bases, the J end by 6 bases, with 12 bases between. The DNA of the CDR3 is TGTGCCAGCTCACCCGGGCCGGTCGCCGAGCAGTACTTC. Translated, it gives CASSPGPVAEQYF.

This clonotype showed up many times. The chain joins TRBV23-1 to TRBJ1-5; D is unresolved. TRBV23-1 is flagged as an ORF with uncertain function. V lost 3 bases and J 6 bases, leaving 9 bases between the germline ends. The CDR3 spans 13 residues. CDR3 residues: CASSHQACQPQHF. CDR3 nucleotide sequence: TGCGCCAGCAGTCATCAGGCCTGTCAGCCCCAGCATTTT.

This clonotype was picked up a small number of times. The chain combines TRBV7-6 with TRBJ2-1; 8 bases align to TRBD2. Per germline, CDR1 SGHVS and CDR2 FNYEAQ. The CDR3 loop spans 17 amino acids. The V gene end was trimmed by 1 base and the J gene end by 7 bases; junction bases not matched to a gene: 12. The CDR3 DNA follows: TGTGCCAGCAGCTTAGATAGTCCAGCGGGGGAGTTTAATGAGCAGTTCTTC. Protein product: CASSLDSPAGEFNEQFF.

This clonotype was found many times. The chain employs TRBV5-4 and TRBJ1-1; TRBD1 is a possible D gene (5 bases). Germline CDR1 and CDR2: SGHNT and YYREEE (reference sequence). Between the trimmed V and J ends, which lost 2 bases and 4 bases, there was a span of 15 bases. The CDR3 has 15 residues. CDR3 nucleotides: TGTGCCAGCAGCTTTCTGACAGAATGGGGCACTGAAGCTTTCTTT. This encodes CASSFLTEWGTEAFF.